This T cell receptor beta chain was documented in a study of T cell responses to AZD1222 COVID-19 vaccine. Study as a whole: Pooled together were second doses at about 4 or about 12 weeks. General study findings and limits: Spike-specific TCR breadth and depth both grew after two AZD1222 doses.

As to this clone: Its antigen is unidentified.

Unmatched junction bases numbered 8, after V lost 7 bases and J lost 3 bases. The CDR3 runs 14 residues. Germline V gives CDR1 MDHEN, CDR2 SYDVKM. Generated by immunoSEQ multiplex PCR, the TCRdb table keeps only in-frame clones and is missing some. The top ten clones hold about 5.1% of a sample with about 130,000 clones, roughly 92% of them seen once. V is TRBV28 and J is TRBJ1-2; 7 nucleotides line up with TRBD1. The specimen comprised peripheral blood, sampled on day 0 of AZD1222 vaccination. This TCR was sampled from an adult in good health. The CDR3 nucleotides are TGTGCCAGCACTAGGACAGGTCTACACTATGGCTACACCTTC. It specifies CASTRTGLHYGYTF.